These 27 T cell receptor beta chains were all obtained from the same sample, sequenced in a study of human T cells and chemical hapten exposure. The time point here: patch test 1, 2 weeks after DPC sensitization. Treatment: therapeutic diphenylcyclopropenone sensitization with weekly scalp DPC. Using its own MiXCR run on the RACE reads, TCRdb lists one record per CDR3 protein. The table lists roughly 70,000 distinct CDR3 sequences, 9.8% of them singletons. Sample: whole blood, taken in connection with sensitization to the hapten diphenylcyclopropenone (DPC). These receptors were collected from a woman between 40 and 55 years old with alopecia areata. Some clones in this sample may be carry-over from other donors' samples.

This clonotype occurred many times. V gene TRBV20-1 combines with J gene TRBJ2-5; the D gene is possibly TRBD2 (5 bases). Trimming removed 7 bases at V and 5 bases at J, with 17 bases between. The CDR3 sequence is 13 residues long. Per germline, CDR1 DFQATT and CDR2 SNEGSKA (reference sequence). CDR3: CSVPDRLIETQYF. As DNA, the CDR3 is TGCAGTGTCCCAGATCGACTAATCGAGACCCAGTACTTC.

Comment on this clonotype: Because it lacks the conserved phenylalanine or tryptophan at the end, this CDR3 is likely a read error. The chain couples TRBV6-1 to TRBJ1-3; D unresolved. V gave up 0 bases and J gave up 2 bases, with 8 bases separating them. CDR3 length equals 15 residues. Germline V CDR1 and CDR2: MNHNS, SASEGT. The DNA of the CDR3 is TGTGCCAGCAGTGAAGCATCAGGAGCTGGAAACACCATATATCTT. Translating it yields CASSEASGAGNTIYL.

This clonotype turned up a few times. CDR3 DNA sequence: TGTGCCAGCAGCAGAGAGGGGGCGGAAGTAACTGAAGCTTTCTTT. Its protein product is CASSREGAEVTEAFF. The chain recombines TRBV7-2 with TRBJ1-1, with 7 bases that match TRBD1. The CDR3 extends over 15 amino acids. Germline CDR1 is SGHTA and CDR2 is FQGNSA. Trimming removed 5 bases from V and 5 bases from J; junction bases left unmatched: 11.

This clonotype was seen at least ten times. The chain links TRBV7-6 to TRBJ2-7; 9 positions agree with TRBD2. V lost 1 base to trimming and J lost 2 bases; unmatched junction nucleotides: 3. Germline V gene sequence: CDR1 SGHVS, CDR2 FNYEAQ. This CDR3 is 15 amino acids long. CDR3 region: CASSLDASGAYEQYF. CDR3 bases: TGTGCCAGCAGCTTAGACGCTAGCGGGGCCTACGAGCAGTACTTC.

This clonotype was observed at least ten times. The rearrangement joins TRBV5-1 to TRBJ1-4, with no clear D. The CDR3 contains 16 residues. With 0 bases removed from V and 7 bases from J, the gap between germline ends came to 16 bases. Per the germline V gene, CDR1 is SGHRS and CDR2 is YFSETQ. CDR3 in DNA: TGCGCCAGCAGCTTGGATGGTCCGGGGAGCATTGAAAAACTGTTTTTT. Translation: CASSLDGPGSIEKLFF.

The chain has TRBV5-1 and TRBJ2-3, with TRBD1 matching over 8 bases. The CDR3 covers 16 residues. The germline V gene has CDR1 SGHRS and CDR2 YFSETQ. The trim removed 0 bases at V and 4 bases at J, leaving 7 bases unmatched. The CDR3 region is CASSLGAGGLSDTQYF. The DNA of the CDR3 is TGCGCCAGCAGCTTGGGGGCAGGGGGCCTTTCAGATACGCAGTATTTT.

The table lists this clonotype with a few counts. The V and J genes are TRBV7-2 and TRBJ2-5; no clear D gene. The germline V gene encodes CDR1 SGHTA and CDR2 FQGNSA. CDR3 size: 13 residues. V lost 2 bases, J lost 5 bases, and 9 bases lay in between. CDR3 residues: CASSLIRVETQYF. CDR3 sequence (DNA): TGTGCCAGCAGCTTAATTCGGGTGGAGACCCAGTACTTC.

This clonotype came up many times. The rearrangement uses TRBV11-2 and TRBJ2-1; D is possibly TRBD2 (7 bases). The CDR3 runs to 20 residues. V was clipped by 1 base and J by 0 bases, with 22 bases between them. Germline V gives CDR1 SGHAT, CDR2 FQNNGV. CDR3 loop: CASSLVGAPSRDYSYNEQFF. The CDR3 nucleotides are TGTGCCAGCAGCTTAGTGGGGGCGCCCTCCCGGGACTACTCCTACAATGAGCAGTTCTTC.

This clonotype was seen ten or more times. The chain recombines TRBV7-2 with TRBJ2-1; D perhaps matches TRBD2 (7 bases). V was clipped by 0 bases and J by 7 bases, with 13 bases between them. This CDR3 region has 15 residues. The germline gives CDR1 SGHTA, CDR2 FQGNSA. CDR3 sequence (DNA): TGTGCCAGCAGCTTAGCCGGCGGGGGCCAGAATGAGCAGTTCTTC. Encoded protein: CASSLAGGGQNEQFF.

The gene calls are TRBV12-3 or TRBV12-4 and TRBJ2-5; 14 bases are a match to TRBD2. The length of the CDR3 is 18 residues. After removal of 4 bases from V and 5 bases from J, the junction contained 12 bases not matched to a gene. CDR3 amino acids: CASSSPGLAGALEETQYF. DNA for the CDR3: TGTGCCAGCAGTTCGCCGGGACTAGCGGGGGCCCTGGAGGAGACCCAGTACTTC.

At least ten counts were recorded for this clonotype. This chain joins TRBV4-3 and TRBJ2-7, with 7 bases fitting TRBD1. V lost 0 bases, J lost 3 bases, and 5 bases stayed unmatched. The CDR3 is made up of 15 amino acids. CDR1 and CDR2 from the germline V gene are LGHNA and YSLEER. The CDR3 loop is CASSQDRQGSYEQYF. Here the CDR3 DNA reads TGCGCCAGCAGCCAAGATAGACAGGGTAGCTACGAGCAGTACTTC.

The table lists this clonotype with many counts. The chain recombines TRBV7-2 with TRBJ1-4; perhaps TRBD1 as D (5 bases). V lost 5 bases to trimming and J lost 11 bases, with 21 bases between them. This CDR3 is 15 amino acids long. Germline lookup yields CDR1 SGHTA and CDR2 FQGNSA. The CDR3 nucleotides read TGTGCCAGCAGCGATAGCCGGGACCTCGTTGGGAAACTGTTTTTT. This translates into CASSDSRDLVGKLFF.

The rearrangement joins TRBV6-4 to TRBJ2-6; D gene uncertain. Trimming stripped 4 bases from V and 1 base from J, with 8 bases between. This CDR3 is built from 15 residues. In germline, CDR1 is MRHNA, CDR2 SNTAGT. CDR3 region: CASSGEGSGANVLTF. Written as DNA, the CDR3 is TGTGCCAGCAGTGGGGAAGGATCTGGGGCCAACGTCCTGACTTTC.

This clonotype was recorded many times. The V and J genes are TRBV12-3 or TRBV12-4 and TRBJ2-3; D ambiguous. The CDR3 length is 12 residues. Trimming pared 6 bases from V and 6 bases from J, leaving 10 bases between. The CDR3 bases are TGTGCCAGCAGCCGCAGGCTCGATACGCAGTATTTT. This encodes CASSRRLDTQYF.

This clonotype was seen ten or more times. The V call is TRBV10-3, the J call TRBJ1-2, with 7 nucleotides matching TRBD1. Trimming at V came to 0 bases and at J to 7 bases, leaving 8 bases not matched to a gene. The V gene's germline CDR1 is ENHRY and CDR2 SYGVKD. This CDR3 has 15 amino acids. The CDR3 loop is CAISESRRGSSGYTF. The CDR3 nucleotides read TGTGCCATCAGTGAGTCACGCAGGGGGTCCAGTGGCTACACCTTC.

There are many counts of this clonotype. This chain connects TRBV30 to TRBJ1-2; D might be TRBD1 (5 bases). Germline lookup yields CDR1 GTSNPN and CDR2 SVGIG (reference sequence). The CDR3 extends over 15 amino acids. Deletions cut 4 bases from V and 4 bases from J, with 19 bases between. Here the CDR3 reads CAWNLEGSSGYGYTF. CDR3 nucleotide sequence: TGTGCCTGGAACCTGGAGGGGTCGAGCGGCTATGGCTACACCTTC.

This clonotype came up many times. The chain uses TRBV18 and TRBJ1-2; 7 bases fit TRBD1. With 4 bases clipped from V and 3 bases from J, the junction kept 2 bases outside the gene matches. The CDR3 length is 13 residues. The V gene's germline CDR1 is KGHSH and CDR2 LQKENI. CDR3 DNA: TGTGCCAGCTCACAAGGGGGCGACTATGGCTACACCTTC. Protein product: CASSQGGDYGYTF.

This clonotype was seen only a few times. The chain employs TRBV29-1 and TRBJ1-5; D is undetermined. The V gene's germline CDR1 is SQVTM and CDR2 ANQGSEA. V lost 4 bases and J lost 2, with 6 bases in between. This CDR3 contains 12 residues. CDR3 nucleotide sequence: TGCAGCGTTGGCTGGGGCAATCAGCCCCAGCATTTT. As protein: CSVGWGNQPQHF.

This clonotype was counted a few times. The rearrangement uses TRBV27 and TRBJ1-1; 7 nucleotides agree with TRBD1. V dropped 5 bases and J dropped 1; count of bases not matched to a gene: 10. Germline V gives CDR1 MNHEY, CDR2 SMNVEV (reference sequence). The CDR3 totals 16 residues. This CDR3 is CASSDPRQGPNTEAFF. In DNA form, the CDR3 reads TGTGCCAGCAGTGACCCTAGACAGGGACCGAACACTGAAGCTTTCTTT.

The chain combines TRBV7-9 with TRBJ1-5; D is possibly TRBD1 (6 bases). Germline CDR1 is SEHNR and CDR2 is FQNEAQ (reference sequence). The CDR3 runs 12 residues. Trimming stripped 3 bases from V and 6 bases from J, with 6 bases between. DNA for the CDR3: TGTGCCAGCAGCTTGGACAGTCAGCCCCAGCATTTT. It specifies CASSLDSQPQHF.

The sample holds many counts of this clonotype. This sequence joins TRBV7-2 and TRBJ1-4, with no clear D. The V gene's germline CDR1 is SGHTA and CDR2 FQGNSA. Trimming pared 0 bases from V and 7 bases from J, leaving 15 bases between. The length of the CDR3 is 16 residues. CDR3 in DNA: TGTGCCAGCAGCTTAGCCCCACGAGGAACCGGTGAAAAACTGTTTTTT. Translating gives CASSLAPRGTGEKLFF.

Worth noting for this clonotype: A much larger clone lies one base from this, so it may be a read error. The chain joins TRBV5-1 to TRBJ2-1; D might be TRBD1 or TRBD2, each matching 5 bases. Germline-derived CDR1 and CDR2 are SGHRS and YFSETQ. The CDR3 spans 13 residues. The CDR3 spells CANSPTRGDEQFF. CDR3 bases: TGCGCCAACAGCCCGACGAGAGGGGATGAGCAGTTCTTC.

This clonotype occurred many times. This chain connects TRBV5-6 to TRBJ2-1; TRBD1 is a possible D gene (5 bases). The CDR3 covers 13 residues. Germline CDR1 is SGHDT and CDR2 is YYEEEE. Trimming took 4 bases from V and 4 from J, leaving 9 bases between them. The CDR3 region is CASSLTVYNEQFF. The DNA for the CDR3 is TGTGCCAGCAGCCTGACAGTTTACAATGAGCAGTTCTTC. Full variable domain (outside the CDR3, taken from reference TRBV5-6 and TRBJ2-1): DAGVTQSPTHLIKTRGQQVTLRCSPKSGHDTVSWYQQALGQGPQFIFQYYEEEERQRGNFPDRFSGHQFPNYSSELNVNALLLGDSALYLCASSLTVYNEQFFGPGTRLTVL.

This clonotype has at least ten counts. V usage is TRBV7-6 and J usage is TRBJ2-1; D remains ambiguous. V lost 5 bases and J lost 3, with 5 bases in between. Per germline, CDR1 SGHVS and CDR2 FNYEAQ. This CDR3 spans 12 amino acids. Here the CDR3 reads CASSSYYNEQFF. Written as DNA, the CDR3 is TGTGCCAGCAGCAGTTACTACAATGAGCAGTTCTTC.

This clonotype was counted only a few times. The chain couples TRBV7-9 to TRBJ2-7, with no clear D. The CDR3 consists of 14 residues. CDR1 is SEHNR and CDR2 is FQNEAQ in the germline V gene (reference sequence). The V end was cut by 1 base, the J end by 3 bases, with 10 bases between. The CDR3 nucleotides read TGTGCCAGCAGCTTAGATCGGGCCCGCTACGAGCAGTACTTC. Its translation is CASSLDRARYEQYF.

The chain joins TRBV5-1 to TRBJ2-4; D remains ambiguous. V was trimmed by 5 bases and J by 6 bases, leaving 12 bases between them. The germline V gene has CDR1 SGHRS and CDR2 YFSETQ. This CDR3 spans 13 amino acids. The CDR3 sequence is CASSIDWGNIQYF. The CDR3 nucleotides read TGCGCCAGCAGTATTGATTGGGGAAACATTCAGTACTTC.

This clonotype was seen more than once but under ten times. Here the CDR3 reads CASSPSGVGPDTQYF. The DNA for the CDR3 is TGCGCCAGCAGCCCGTCGGGGGTTGGGCCAGATACGCAGTATTTT. The rearrangement uses TRBV5-1 and TRBJ2-3; possibly TRBD2 for D (6 bases). The CDR3 contains 15 residues. V gave up 4 bases and J gave up 4 bases, with 16 bases separating them. The germline gives CDR1 SGHRS, CDR2 YFSETQ.